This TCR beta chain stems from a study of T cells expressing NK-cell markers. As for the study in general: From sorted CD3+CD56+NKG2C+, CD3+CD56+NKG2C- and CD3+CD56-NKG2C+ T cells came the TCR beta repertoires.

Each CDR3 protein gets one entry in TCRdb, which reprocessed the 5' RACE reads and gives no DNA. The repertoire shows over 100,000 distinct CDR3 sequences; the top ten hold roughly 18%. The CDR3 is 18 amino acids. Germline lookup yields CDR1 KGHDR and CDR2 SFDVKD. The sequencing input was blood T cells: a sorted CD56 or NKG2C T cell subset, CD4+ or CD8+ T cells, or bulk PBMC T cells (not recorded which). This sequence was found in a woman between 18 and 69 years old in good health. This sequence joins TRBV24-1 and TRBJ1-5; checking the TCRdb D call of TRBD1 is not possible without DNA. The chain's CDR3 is CATSDPPGTGVREQPQHF.